This T cell receptor beta chain was profiled in a study of early T cells in non-severe SARS-CoV-2 infection. Germline loops: CDR1 MRHNA, CDR2 SNTAGT. Trimming cost V 0 bases and J 1 base; bases outside gene matches: 0. The CDR3 is 16 residues long. As part of library construction, unique molecular identifiers were attached to individual cDNA molecules. Via MiXCR, TCRdb re-called the 5' RACE reads, giving one row per CDR3 protein. The sample has approximately 22,000 distinct CDR3 sequences, less than 5% seen once; the top ten hold under 6%. Sample share makes this clonotype medium-sized. Sequencing used whole blood. This clonotype was obtained from an adult who was a healthcare worker with PCR-confirmed SARS-CoV-2 infection or an uninfected control (not recorded which). The J gene is TRBJ2-1, the V gene TRBV6-4; the match to TRBD2 covers 10 bases. This CDR3 reads CASSDSSGRSYNEQFF. DNA for the CDR3: TGTGCCAGCAGTGACTCTAGCGGGAGGTCCTACAATGAGCAGTTCTTC.